Reported below is one T cell receptor beta chain. As processed by the authors: Amplification of reference gene primers provided the estimated nucleated cell counts. Repertoires were generated with immunoSEQ multiplex PCR, while TCRdb's copy carries only in-frame clones and drops some. V and J calls and clone size are copied from that table; D and trimming were computed from the DNA. The sample gives about 400,000 clones, around 84% of which show up once; around 3% is in the top ten. This entry comes from a study of blood T cell repertoires in COVID-19. Study in general: Acute and convalescent COVID-19 samples came from the United States, Italy and Spain. PBMCs, B-cell-depleted T cells, or T cells provided the cDNA or gDNA that made up the material.

CDR1 and CDR2 (germline): SGHNT, YYREEE (reference sequence). This CDR3 region has 14 residues. V shed 4 bases, J shed 7 bases, and the junction held 7 bases outside the gene matches. The chain is built from TRBV5-4 and TRBJ2-7, with 11 nucleotides matching TRBD1. Source material: peripheral blood. This clonotype was obtained from a human donor in a cohort sampled during active COVID-19. The CDR3 DNA reads as TGTGCCAGCAGCACCGGGGACAGGGGGATAGAGCAGTACTTC. This sequence encodes CASSTGDRGIEQYF.